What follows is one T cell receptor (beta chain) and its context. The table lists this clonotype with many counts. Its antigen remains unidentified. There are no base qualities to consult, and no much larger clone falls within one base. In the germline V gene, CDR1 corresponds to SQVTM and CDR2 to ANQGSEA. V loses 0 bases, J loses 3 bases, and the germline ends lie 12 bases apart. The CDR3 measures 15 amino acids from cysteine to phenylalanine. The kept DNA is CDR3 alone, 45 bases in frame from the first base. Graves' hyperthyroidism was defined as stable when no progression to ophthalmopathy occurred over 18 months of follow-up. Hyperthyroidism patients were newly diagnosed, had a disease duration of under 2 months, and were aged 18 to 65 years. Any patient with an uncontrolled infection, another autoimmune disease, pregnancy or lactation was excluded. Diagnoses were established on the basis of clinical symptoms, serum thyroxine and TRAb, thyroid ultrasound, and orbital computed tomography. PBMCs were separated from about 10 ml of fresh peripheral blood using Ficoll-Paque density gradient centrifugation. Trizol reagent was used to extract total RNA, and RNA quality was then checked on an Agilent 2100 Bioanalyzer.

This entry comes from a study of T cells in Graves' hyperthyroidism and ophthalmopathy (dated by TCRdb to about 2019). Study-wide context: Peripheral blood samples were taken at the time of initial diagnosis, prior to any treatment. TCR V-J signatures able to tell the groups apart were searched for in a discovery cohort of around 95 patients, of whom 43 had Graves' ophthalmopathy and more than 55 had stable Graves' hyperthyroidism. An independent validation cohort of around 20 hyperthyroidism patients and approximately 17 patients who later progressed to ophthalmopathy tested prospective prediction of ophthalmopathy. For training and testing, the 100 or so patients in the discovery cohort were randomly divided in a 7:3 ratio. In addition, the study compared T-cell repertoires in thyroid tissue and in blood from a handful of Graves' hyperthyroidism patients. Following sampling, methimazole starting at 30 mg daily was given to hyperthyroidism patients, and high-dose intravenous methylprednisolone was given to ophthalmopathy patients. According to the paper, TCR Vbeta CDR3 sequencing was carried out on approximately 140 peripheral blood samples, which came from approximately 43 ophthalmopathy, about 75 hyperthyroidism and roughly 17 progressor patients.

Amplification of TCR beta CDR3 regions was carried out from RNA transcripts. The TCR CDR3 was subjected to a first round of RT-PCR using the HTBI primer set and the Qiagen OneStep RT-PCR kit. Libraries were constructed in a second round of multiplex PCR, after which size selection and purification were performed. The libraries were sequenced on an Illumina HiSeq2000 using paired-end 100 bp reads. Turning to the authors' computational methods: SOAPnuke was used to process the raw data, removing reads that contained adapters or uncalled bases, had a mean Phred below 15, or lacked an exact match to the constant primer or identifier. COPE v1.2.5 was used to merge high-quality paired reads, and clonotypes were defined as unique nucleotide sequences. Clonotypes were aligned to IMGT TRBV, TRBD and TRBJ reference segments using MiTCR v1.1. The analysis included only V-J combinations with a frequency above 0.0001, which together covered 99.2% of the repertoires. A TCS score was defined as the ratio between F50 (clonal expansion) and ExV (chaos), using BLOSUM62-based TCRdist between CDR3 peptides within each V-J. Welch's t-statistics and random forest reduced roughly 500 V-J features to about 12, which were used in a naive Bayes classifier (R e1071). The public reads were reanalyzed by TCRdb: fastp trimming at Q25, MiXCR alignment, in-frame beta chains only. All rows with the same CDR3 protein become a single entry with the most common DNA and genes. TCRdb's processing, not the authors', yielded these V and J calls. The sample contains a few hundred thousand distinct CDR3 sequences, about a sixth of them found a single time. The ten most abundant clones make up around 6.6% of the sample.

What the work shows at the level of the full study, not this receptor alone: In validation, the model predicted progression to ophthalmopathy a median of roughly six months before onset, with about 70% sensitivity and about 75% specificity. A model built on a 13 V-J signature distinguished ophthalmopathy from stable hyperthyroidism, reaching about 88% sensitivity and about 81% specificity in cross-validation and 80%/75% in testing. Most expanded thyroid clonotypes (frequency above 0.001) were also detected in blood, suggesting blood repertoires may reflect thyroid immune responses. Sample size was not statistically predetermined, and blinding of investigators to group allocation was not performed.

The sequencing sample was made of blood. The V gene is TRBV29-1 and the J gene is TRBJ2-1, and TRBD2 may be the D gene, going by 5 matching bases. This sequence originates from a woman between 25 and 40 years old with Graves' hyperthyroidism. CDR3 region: CSVEDPLAGYNEQFF. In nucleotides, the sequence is TGCAGCGTTGAAGATCCCCTGGCGGGCTACAATGAGCAGTTCTTC.